This TCR beta chain was retrieved from a study of blood T cell repertoires in COVID-19. Study-level background: Sample material is recorded as cDNA or gDNA derived from T cells, B-cell-depleted T cells, or PBMCs.

Authors' processing steps: Using reference gene primer amplification, nucleated cell counts were estimated. Sequenced by immunoSEQ multiplex PCR; TCRdb stores in-frame clones only, minus some. The V and J calls and clone size were taken over from that table, and D and trimming were inferred from the DNA. In the table there are approximately 110,000 clones, around four fifths of which are singletons. The Seattle patients, enrolled during active infection, were followed longitudinally. V dropped 4 bases and J dropped 7; count of bases not matched to a gene: 6. The CDR3 runs to 14 residues. Germline CDR1 reads SNHLY; CDR2 reads FYNNEI.

The sample consisted of peripheral blood. The gene calls are TRBV2 and TRBJ2-7, with 11 bases aligning to TRBD2. The source of this sequence is an elderly man with COVID-19, enrolled during active disease. The CDR3 region has the DNA TGTGCCAGCAGTGTTTTCCTAGCGGGAGGTGAGCAGTACTTC. As protein: CASSVFLAGGEQYF.